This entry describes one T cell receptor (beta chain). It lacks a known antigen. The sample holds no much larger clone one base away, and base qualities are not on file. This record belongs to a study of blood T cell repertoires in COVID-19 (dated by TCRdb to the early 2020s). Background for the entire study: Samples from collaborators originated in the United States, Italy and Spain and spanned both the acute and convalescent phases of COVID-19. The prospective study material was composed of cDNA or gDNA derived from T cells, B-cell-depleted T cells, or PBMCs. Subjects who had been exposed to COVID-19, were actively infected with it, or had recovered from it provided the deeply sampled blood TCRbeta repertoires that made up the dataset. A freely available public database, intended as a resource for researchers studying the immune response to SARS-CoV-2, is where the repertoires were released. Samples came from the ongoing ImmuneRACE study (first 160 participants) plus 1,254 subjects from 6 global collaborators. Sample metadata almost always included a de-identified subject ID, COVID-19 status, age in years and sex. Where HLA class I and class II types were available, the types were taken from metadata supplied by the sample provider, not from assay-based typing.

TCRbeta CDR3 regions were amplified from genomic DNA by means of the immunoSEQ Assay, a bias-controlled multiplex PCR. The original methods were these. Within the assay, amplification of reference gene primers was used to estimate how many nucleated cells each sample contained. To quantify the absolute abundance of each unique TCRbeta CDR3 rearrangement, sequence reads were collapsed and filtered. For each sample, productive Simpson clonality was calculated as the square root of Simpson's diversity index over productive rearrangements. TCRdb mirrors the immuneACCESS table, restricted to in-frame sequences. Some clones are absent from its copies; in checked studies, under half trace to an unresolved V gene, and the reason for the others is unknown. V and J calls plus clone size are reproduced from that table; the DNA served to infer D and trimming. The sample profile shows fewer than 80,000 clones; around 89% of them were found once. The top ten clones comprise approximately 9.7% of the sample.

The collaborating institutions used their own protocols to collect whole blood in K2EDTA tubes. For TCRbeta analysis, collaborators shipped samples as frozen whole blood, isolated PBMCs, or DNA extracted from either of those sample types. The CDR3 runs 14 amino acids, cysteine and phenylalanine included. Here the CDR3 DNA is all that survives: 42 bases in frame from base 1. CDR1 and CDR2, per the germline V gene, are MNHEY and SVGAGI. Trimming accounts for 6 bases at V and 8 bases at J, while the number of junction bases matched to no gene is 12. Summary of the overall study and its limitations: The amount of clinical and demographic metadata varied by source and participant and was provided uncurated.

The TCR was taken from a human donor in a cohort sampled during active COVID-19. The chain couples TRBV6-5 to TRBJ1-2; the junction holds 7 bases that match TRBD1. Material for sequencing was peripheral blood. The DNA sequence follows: TGTGCCAGCAGGGAGCGACAGGGTTCCAAAGGCTACACCTTC. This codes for CASRERQGSKGYTF.